This T cell receptor beta chain was obtained from a study of monozygotic twins with cystic fibrosis. Points from the study as a whole: Monozygotic CF twin pairs shared significantly more nucleotide-identical clonotypes than unrelated CF individuals did. No link emerged between shared CDR3 counts and age, concordance or severity. Clonality was generally low (median around 0.0098), higher in the most severe patients. In 13 of 16 pairs, V gene usage was closest to the co-twin's.

To note about this clone: The antigen remains undetermined.

Data came from immunoSEQ multiplex PCR; TCRdb stores just in-frame clones and leaves some out. This sample carries tens of thousands of clones, about 93% of them seen once, and the ten largest clones take approximately 0.19%. Germline V gene sequence: CDR1 LNHDA, CDR2 SQIVND (reference sequence). The V gene end was trimmed by 5 bases and the J gene end by 5 bases; junction bases not matched to a gene: 11. The CDR3 runs 16 residues. The sequence was obtained from a boy younger than 10 with cystic fibrosis. The sample was blood. The chain has TRBV19 and TRBJ1-3; 8 bases match TRBD1. The CDR3 here is CASSGAGGDLRNTIYF. The CDR3 DNA reads as TGTGCCAGTAGTGGGGCAGGGGGCGATTTGCGAAACACCATATATTTT.